This T cell receptor beta chain was found in a study of blood T cells in healthy people across ages. Study results and limitations: A roughly linear fall in TCR beta diversity per million T cells was seen with increasing age. Compared with aged donors, long-lived donors showed fewer expanded clones, suggesting selection.

Comments on this clonotype: Its specificity is not known.

Trimming at V came to 4 bases and at J to 13 bases, leaving 8 bases not matched to a gene. CDR1 is MNHEY, CDR2 SVGAGI, per germline. This CDR3 spans 14 amino acids. It was with a sample-barcoded 5' primer and a J-beta primer mix that a second PCR of about 6 to 12 cycles was run. TCRdb redid the calling of the 5' RACE reads with MiXCR, one entry per CDR3 protein. The top ten clones hold roughly 8.2% of a sample with about 1.7 million distinct CDR3 sequences, roughly 27% of them seen once. Drawing of peripheral blood yielded about 10 milliliters from each donor. This sequence originates from a woman aged 30 to 39 in good health. The genes are TRBV6-5 and TRBJ1-6; 9 bases are a match to TRBD1. Sequences were obtained from blood. CDR3 region: CASSFTGGAYPLHF. The CDR3 DNA reads TGTGCCAGCAGTTTCACAGGGGGCGCATATCCCCTCCACTTT.